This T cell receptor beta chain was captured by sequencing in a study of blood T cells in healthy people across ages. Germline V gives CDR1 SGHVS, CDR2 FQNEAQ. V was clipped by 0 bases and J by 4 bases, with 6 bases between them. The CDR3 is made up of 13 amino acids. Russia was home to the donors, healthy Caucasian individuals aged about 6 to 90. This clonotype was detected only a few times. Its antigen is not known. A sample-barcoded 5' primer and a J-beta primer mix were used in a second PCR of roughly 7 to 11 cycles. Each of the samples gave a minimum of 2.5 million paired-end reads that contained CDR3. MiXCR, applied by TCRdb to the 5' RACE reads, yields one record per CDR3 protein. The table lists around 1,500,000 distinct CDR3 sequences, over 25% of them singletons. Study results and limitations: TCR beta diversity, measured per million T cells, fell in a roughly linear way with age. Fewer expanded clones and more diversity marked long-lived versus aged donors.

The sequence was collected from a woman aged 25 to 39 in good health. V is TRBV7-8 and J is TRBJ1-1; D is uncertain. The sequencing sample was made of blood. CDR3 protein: CASSLATATEAFF. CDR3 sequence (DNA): TGTGCCAGCAGCTTAGCTACGGCCACTGAAGCTTTCTTT.